This TCR beta chain was sequenced during a study of blood T cell repertoires in COVID-19. In the study overall: Sites in the United States, Italy and Spain provided acute and convalescent COVID-19 samples. From T cells, B-cell-depleted T cells, or PBMCs came the material, which was cDNA or gDNA.

The assay was immunoSEQ multiplex PCR, and TCRdb's table has in-frame clones only and misses some. The sample includes about 59,000 clones, more than 75% seen only once; the top ten take roughly 6.7%. There are 15 residues in the CDR3. Germline V gene data show CDR1 as SGHNT and CDR2 as YYREEE (reference sequence). V was pared by 0 bases and J by 2 bases, with 8 bases between. Sequencing input: peripheral blood. The receptor was isolated from a man aged 60 to 69 with acute or convalescent COVID-19. The chain uses TRBV5-4 and TRBJ1-4; D is unresolved. Here the CDR3 DNA reads TGTGCCAGCAGCTTGGCCGGGAGGACTAATGAAAAACTGTTTTTT. Translating gives CASSLAGRTNEKLFF. The full variable domain, in which reference TRBV5-4 and TRBJ1-4 provide the parts outside the CDR3, is ETGVTQSPTHLIKTRGQQVTLRCSSQSGHNTVSWYQQALGQGPQFIFQYYREEENGRGNFPPRFSGLQFPNYSSELNVNALELDDSALYLCASSLAGRTNEKLFFGSGTQLSVL.